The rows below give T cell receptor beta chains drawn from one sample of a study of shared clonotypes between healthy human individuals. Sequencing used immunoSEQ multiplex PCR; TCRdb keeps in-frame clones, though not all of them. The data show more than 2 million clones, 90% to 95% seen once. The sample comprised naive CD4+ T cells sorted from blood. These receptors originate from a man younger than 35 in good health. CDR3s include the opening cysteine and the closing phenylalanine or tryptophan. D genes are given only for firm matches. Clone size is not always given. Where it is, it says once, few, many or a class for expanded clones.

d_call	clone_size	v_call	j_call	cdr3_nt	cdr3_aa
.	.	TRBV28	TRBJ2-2	TGTGCCAGCAGTTTGGGACAATTCACCGGGGAGCTGTTTTTT	CASSLGQFTGELFF
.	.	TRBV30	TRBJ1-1	TGTGCCTGGAGTGTATTGGGCTTGGAAGCTTTCTTT	CAWSVLGLEAFF
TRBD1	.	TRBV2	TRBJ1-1	TGTGCCAGCGTGAAATCACAGGGGGTACCCCTCTCCACTGAAGCTTTCTTT	CASVKSQGVPLSTEAFF
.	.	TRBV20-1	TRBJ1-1	TGCAGTGCTGGGGAGGCTGAAGCTTTCTTT	CSAGEAEAFF
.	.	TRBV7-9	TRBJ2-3	TGTGCCAGCAGCCTTCTAGGAGATACGCAGTATTTT	CASSLLGDTQYF
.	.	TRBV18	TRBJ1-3	TGTGCCAGCTCACCCATGCTACAGGTGGATGGAAACACCATATATTTT	CASSPMLQVDGNTIYF
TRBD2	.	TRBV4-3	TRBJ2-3	TGCGCCAGCAGCCCGGGAGGACGGGTTAGCACAGATACGCAGTATTTT	CASSPGGRVSTDTQYF
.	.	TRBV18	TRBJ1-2	TGTGCCAGCTCACCACTTGGAGGGGTCCCTCGGGGTTATGGCTACACCTTC	CASSPLGGVPRGYGYTF
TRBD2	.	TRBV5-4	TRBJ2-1	TGTGCCAGCAGCTTGGAGGTAGCGGGGAGCTCCTACAATGAGCAGTTCTTC	CASSLEVAGSSYNEQFF
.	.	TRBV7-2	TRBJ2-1	TGTGCCAGCAACAAAGGGGGGAGGGCGTCTTACAATGAGCAGTTCTTC	CASNKGGRASYNEQFF
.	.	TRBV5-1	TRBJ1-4	TGCGCCAGCAGCTTGGAACAGGGAACTAATGAAAAACTGTTTTTT	CASSLEQGTNEKLFF
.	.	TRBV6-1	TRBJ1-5	TGTGCCAGCAGTGTCGGAGTAAAGGTCCAGCCCCAGCATTTT	CASSVGVKVQPQHF
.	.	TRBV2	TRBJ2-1	TGTGCCAGCAGTGTGGCAGAGAGCTCCTACAATGAGCAGTTCTTC	CASSVAESSYNEQFF
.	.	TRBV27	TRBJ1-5	TGTGCCAGCAGTTTACGGGGAGGTCAGCCCCAGCATTTT	CASSLRGGQPQHF
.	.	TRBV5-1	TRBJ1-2	TGCGCCAGCAGCTTGGACGATCAGGGTCGCTATGGCTACACCTTC	CASSLDDQGRYGYTF
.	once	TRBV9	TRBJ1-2	TGTGCCAGCAGCGCACGGGGGTCCTATGGCTACACCTTC	CASSARGSYGYTF
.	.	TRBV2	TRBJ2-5	TGTGCCAGCAGTGCGGAGGGGAGCGAACAAGAGACCCAGTACTTC	CASSAEGSEQETQYF
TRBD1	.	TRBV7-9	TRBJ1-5	TGTGCCGTACACAGGGGTGACGGACAGCCCCAGCATTTT	CAVHRGDGQPQHF
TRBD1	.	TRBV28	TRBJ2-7	TGTGCCAGCAGCCTGACAGGGGGCTACGAGCAGTACTTC	CASSLTGGYEQYF
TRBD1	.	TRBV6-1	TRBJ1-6	TGTGCCAGCAGTGCGGACAGGGGTAATTCACCCCTCCACTTT	CASSADRGNSPLHF
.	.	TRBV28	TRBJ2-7	TGTGCCAGCAGACACTTCTGGACACCCGTCGGAATTTCTTTC	CASRHFWTPVGISF
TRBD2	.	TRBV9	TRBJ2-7	TGTGCCAGCAGCGTAGCAGGTAGCGGGGGAGCCTACGAGCAGTACTTC	CASSVAGSGGAYEQYF
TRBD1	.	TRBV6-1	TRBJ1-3	TGTGCCAGCAGTCAAGAGACAGGGGGGTATAACACCATATATTTT	CASSQETGGYNTIYF
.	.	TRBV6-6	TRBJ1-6	TGTGCCAGCAGCCGGGACTGGAATTCACCCCTCCACTTT	CASSRDWNSPLHF
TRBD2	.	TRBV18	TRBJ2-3	TGTGCCAGCTCGATCGGGACTAGCGAGACAGATACGCAGTATTTT	CASSIGTSETDTQYF
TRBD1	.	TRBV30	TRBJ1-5	TGTGCCTGGAGTCTAGGGACAGGTAGCAATCAGCCCCAGCATTTT	CAWSLGTGSNQPQHF
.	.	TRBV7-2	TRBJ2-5	TGTGCCAGCAGCTTAGTGGTGGGAAAGGGAGAGACCCAGTACTTC	CASSLVVGKGETQYF
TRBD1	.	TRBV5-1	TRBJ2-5	TGCGCCAGCAGCTTGGCAGGGGGCCAAGGGGAGACCCAGTACTTC	CASSLAGGQGETQYF
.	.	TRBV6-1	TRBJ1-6	TGTGCCAGCAGTGAAATGGGGGTCCTTAATTCACCCCTCCACTTT	CASSEMGVLNSPLHF
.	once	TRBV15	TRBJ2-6	TGTGCCACCAGCAGAGATCGGGCCGGGGCCAACGTCCTGACTTTC	CATSRDRAGANVLTF
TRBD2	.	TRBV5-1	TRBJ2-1	TGCGCCAGCAGCTTGAGTGGGAGGGATAACAATGAGCAGTTCTTC	CASSLSGRDNNEQFF
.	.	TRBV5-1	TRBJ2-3	TGCGCCAGCAGCCGGACCTCCTCGGGGTCAGATACGCAGTATTTT	CASSRTSSGSDTQYF
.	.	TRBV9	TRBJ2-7	TGTGCCAGCAGCGGATCAGGGAATCTCTACGAGCAGTACTTC	CASSGSGNLYEQYF
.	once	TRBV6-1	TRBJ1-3	TGTGCCAGCAGTGAAACGATTAGCTCTGGAAACACCATATATTTT	CASSETISSGNTIYF
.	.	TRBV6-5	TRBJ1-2	TGTGCCAGCAGACCGGGGCAGGGGCCCGGCTACACCTTC	CASRPGQGPGYTF
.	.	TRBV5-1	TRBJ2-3	TGCGCCAGCAGCTACCCCCCGGATACGCAGTATTTT	CASSYPPDTQYF
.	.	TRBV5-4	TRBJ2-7	TGTGCCAGCAGCTTGGCAGGACAGTCCTACGAGCAGTACTTC	CASSLAGQSYEQYF
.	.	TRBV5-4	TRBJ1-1	TGTGCCAGCAGCTTGCGGTCAACAACTGAAGCTTTCTTT	CASSLRSTTEAFF
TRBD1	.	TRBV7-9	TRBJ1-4	TGTGCCAGCAGCCCCACAGGGGGTGGTAATGAAAAACTGTTTTTT	CASSPTGGGNEKLFF
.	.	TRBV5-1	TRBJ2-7	TGCGCCAGCAGCTTGGTACGGGGTACCTACGAGCAGCAGTACTTC	CASSLVRGTYEQQYF
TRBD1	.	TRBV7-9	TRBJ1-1	TGTGCCAGCAGCTTTTACCCGACAGGGGGCTTTCCTGAAGCTTTCTTT	CASSFYPTGGFPEAFF
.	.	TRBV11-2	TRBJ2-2	TGTGCCAGCAGCCGACAGGTAGCGAACACCGGGGAGCTGTTTTTT	CASSRQVANTGELFF
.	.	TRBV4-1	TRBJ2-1	TGCGCCAGCAGCCAAGCTGATGAGCAGTTCTTC	CASSQADEQFF
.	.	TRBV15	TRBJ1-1	TGTGCCACCAGCAATACCAGGACGGGGGGTACTGAAGCTTTCTTT	CATSNTRTGGTEAFF
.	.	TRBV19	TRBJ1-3	TGTGCCACCTTTTCCTTCTCTGGAAACACCATATATTTT	CATFSFSGNTIYF
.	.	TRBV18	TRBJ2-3	TGTGCCAGCTCACCAATGGGGCTTACAGATACGCAGTATTTT	CASSPMGLTDTQYF
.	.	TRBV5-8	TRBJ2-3	TGTGCCAGCAGCCTGGACAGTAGCACAGATACGCAGTATTTT	CASSLDSSTDTQYF
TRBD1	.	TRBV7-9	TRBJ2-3	TGTGCCAGCAGCCCCCCACAGGGGTGGAAAGATACGCAGTATTTT	CASSPPQGWKDTQYF
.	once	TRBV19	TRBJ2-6	TGTGCCAGTAGTATCTTTCTGGGACGGCAGGGGAGTTCGGGGGCCAACGTCCTGACTTTC	CASSIFLGRQGSSGANVLTF
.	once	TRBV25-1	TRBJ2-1	TGTGCCAGCGGGGGTACACACTTAGAGCAGTTCTTC	CASGGTHLEQFF
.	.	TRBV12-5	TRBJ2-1	TGTGCTAGTGCCGCCGGGGCGATACTCAGCTCCTACAATGAGCAGTTCTTC	CASAAGAILSSYNEQFF
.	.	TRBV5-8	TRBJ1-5	TGTGCCAGCAGACCTATTTCGAGTCAGCCCCAGCATTTT	CASRPISSQPQHF
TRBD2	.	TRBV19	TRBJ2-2	TGTGCCAGTAGTATCTCCGCGGGGGAATTGGGCGGGGAGCTGTTTTTT	CASSISAGELGGELFF
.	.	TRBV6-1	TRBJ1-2	TGTGCCAGCAGTGCTCCAGGGGCAGGGAACTATGGCTACACCTTC	CASSAPGAGNYGYTF